These 8 T cell receptor beta chains originate from one sample sequenced in a study of blood T cells in healthy people across ages. Primers used in a second PCR of about 7 to 12 cycles were a sample-barcoded 5' primer and a J-beta primer mix. TCRdb reprocessed the 5' RACE reads with MiXCR, giving one entry per CDR3 protein. Seen here are roughly 1.6 million distinct CDR3 sequences, 34% observed once, and the top ten hold about 10%. Sequenced: blood. Source of these receptors: a woman aged 25 to 45 in good health.

The gene calls are TRBV20-1 and TRBJ2-7; 10 nucleotides agree with TRBD2. The CDR3 covers 15 residues. Germline lookup yields CDR1 DFQATT and CDR2 SNEGSKA (reference sequence). The V segment lost 3 bases and the J segment 4 bases; nucleotides outside the gene matches: 9. The CDR3 loop is CSASSGTSVVYEQYF. CDR3 bases: TGCAGTGCTAGTTCCGGGACTAGCGTTGTTTACGAGCAGTACTTC.

This clonotype came up a few times. The chain couples TRBV3-1 to TRBJ2-3, with a possible D match to TRBD2 (5 bases). The V end was cut by 2 bases, the J end by 4 bases, with 10 bases between. The CDR3 consists of 14 residues. The V gene's germline CDR1 is LGHDT and CDR2 YNNKEL (reference sequence). For the CDR3, the DNA is TGTGCCAGCAGCCAAAGGGAACTAGCAGATACGCAGTATTTT. Translation: CASSQRELADTQYF.

This chain joins TRBV6-5 and TRBJ2-1, with TRBD2 matching 12 bases. CDR1 and CDR2 (germline): MNHEY, SVGAGI. The length of the CDR3 is 15 residues. The junction had 7 bases not matched to a gene; V was cut back by 6 bases and J by 7 bases. The CDR3 here is CASRSGTSGRNEQFF. The CDR3 DNA follows: TGTGCCAGCAGGTCTGGAACTAGCGGGAGGAATGAGCAGTTCTTC.

CDR3 bases: TGCGCCAGCAGCTTGGGGGACCTAGCGGGTTACAATGAGCAGTTCTTC. The encoded protein is CASSLGDLAGYNEQFF. V gene TRBV5-1 combines with J gene TRBJ2-1; 8 nucleotides line up with TRBD2. V lost 0 bases to trimming and J lost 4 bases; unmatched junction nucleotides: 6. The CDR3 extends over 16 amino acids. Germline V lookup: CDR1 SGHRS, CDR2 YFSETQ.

The gene calls are TRBV2 and TRBJ2-4; 9 bases match TRBD2. The V gene's germline CDR1 is SNHLY and CDR2 FYNNEI. This CDR3 has 19 residues. V shed 0 bases, J shed 0 bases, and the junction held 9 bases outside the gene matches. CDR3 sequence (DNA): TGTGCCAGCAGTGAAGCGTTGGGGCTTAGCGGGGGAGCCAAAAACATTCAGTACTTC. Its protein product is CASSEALGLSGGAKNIQYF.

In this sample, this clonotype turned up a few times. The J gene is TRBJ2-3, the V gene TRBV12-3 or TRBV12-4, with a weak D call TRBD2 (7 bases). The CDR3 extends over 15 amino acids. With 5 bases removed from V and 1 base from J, the gap between germline ends came to 13 bases. CDR3 bases: TGTGCCAGCAGTAGGGGGGGATGGGGCACAGATACGCAGTATTTT. Translation gives CASSRGGWGTDTQYF.

This clonotype was counted at least ten times. J is TRBJ2-3 and V is TRBV29-1; D may be TRBD2 (6 bases). This CDR3 has 15 amino acids. From germline, CDR1 is SQVTM and CDR2 ANQGSEA. Trimming pared 7 bases from V and 2 bases from J, leaving 19 bases between. Written as DNA, the CDR3 is TGCAGCGAGTCCGGGACTCCTTCTGACACAGATACGCAGTATTTT. It codes for CSESGTPSDTDTQYF.

This clonotype was picked up a small number of times. This chain connects TRBV12-3 or TRBV12-4 to TRBJ1-4; D is possibly TRBD1 (5 bases). The CDR3 sequence is 16 residues long. V was cut by 7 bases and J by 8 bases, with 23 bases left in between. The CDR3 DNA reads TGTGCCAGCACCTCGGGGGGTCTTCAAACGCGGGAAAAACTGTTTTTT. Translating it yields CASTSGGLQTREKLFF.